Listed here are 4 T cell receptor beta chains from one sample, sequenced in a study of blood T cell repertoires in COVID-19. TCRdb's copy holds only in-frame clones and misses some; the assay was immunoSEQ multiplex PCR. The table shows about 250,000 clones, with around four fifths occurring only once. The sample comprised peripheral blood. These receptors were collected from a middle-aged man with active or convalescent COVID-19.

The CDR3 region is CASIPARTGSMNTEAFF. The CDR3 coding sequence is TGTGCCAGCATCCCGGCCAGGACAGGGAGTATGAACACTGAAGCTTTCTTT. The gene calls are TRBV7-4 and TRBJ1-1, with 8 bases matching TRBD1. Per the germline V gene, CDR1 is SGHVT and CDR2 is SQSDAQ. This CDR3 spans 17 amino acids. The junction had 13 bases not matched to a gene; V was cut back by 7 bases and J by 0 bases.

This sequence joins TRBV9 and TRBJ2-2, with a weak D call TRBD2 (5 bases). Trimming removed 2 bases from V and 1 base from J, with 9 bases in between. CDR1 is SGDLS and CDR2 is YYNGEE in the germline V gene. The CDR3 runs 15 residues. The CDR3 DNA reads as TGTGCCAGCAGCGTTTTAAGCGGGAACACCGGGGAGCTGTTTTTT. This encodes CASSVLSGNTGELFF.

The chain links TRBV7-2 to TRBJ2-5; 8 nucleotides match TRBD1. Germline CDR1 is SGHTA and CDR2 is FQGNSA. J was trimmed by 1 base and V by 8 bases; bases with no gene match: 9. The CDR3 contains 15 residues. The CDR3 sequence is CASQDRTGTQETQYF. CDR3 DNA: TGTGCCAGCCAGGATCGGACAGGGACCCAAGAGACCCAGTACTTC.

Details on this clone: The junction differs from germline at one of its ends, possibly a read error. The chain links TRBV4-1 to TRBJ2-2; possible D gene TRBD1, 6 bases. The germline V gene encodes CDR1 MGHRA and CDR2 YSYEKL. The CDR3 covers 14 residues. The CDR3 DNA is TGCGCCAGCAGCGAAGACAGGACAACCGGGGAGCTGTTTTTT. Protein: CASSEDRTTGELFF.